This T cell receptor beta chain was captured by sequencing in a study of patients and donors after allogeneic stem cell transplantation. V lost 2 bases to trimming and J lost 5 bases, with 6 bases between them. Per germline, CDR1 ENHRY and CDR2 SYGVKD. The CDR3 totals 12 residues. TCRdb redid the calling of the RT-PCR reads with MiXCR, one entry per CDR3 protein. The table includes 400,000 to 500,000 distinct CDR3 sequences, 16% detected once. V usage is TRBV10-3 and J usage is TRBJ1-2; maybe TRBD1 (5 bases). Sample: blood, either unsorted or a sorted T cell fraction (not recorded which). This sequence originates from a human donor who was either an allogeneic HSCT recipient or a stem cell or donor lymphocyte infusion donor (not recorded which). It is not recorded whose cells these are; they may come from a transplant donor. Here the CDR3 reads CAISEQGYGYTF. In DNA, the CDR3 is TGTGCCATCAGTGAGCAGGGTTATGGCTACACCTTC.